One sample yielded the 23 T cell receptor beta chains listed below, sequenced in a study of T cell repertoires in cytomegalovirus infection. One entry per CDR3 protein results from TCRdb running MiXCR on the reads. In the table there are fewer than 30,000 distinct CDR3 sequences, about 19% of which are singletons. For these receptors, no antigen is known. The source was CD8+ T cells from cultured PBMCs, collected from culture after CMV antigen stimulation. The receptors here all came from a human donor in good health (CMV status not recorded). Some clones in this sample may be carry-over from other donors' samples.

This clonotype has at least ten counts. This chain links TRBV7-2 with TRBJ1-1; D remains ambiguous. Germline V lookup: CDR1 SGHTA, CDR2 FQGNSA. This CDR3 has 14 amino acids. V dropped 4 bases and J dropped 7 bases, with 16 bases sitting between them. The CDR3 region has the DNA TGTGCCAGCAGCTCAAGGTCCCGCCCCAGTGAAGCTTTCTTT. It is translated as CASSSRSRPSEAFF.

This sequence joins TRBV7-9 and TRBJ2-7; TRBD2 aligns across 7 bases. This CDR3 region has 13 residues. Germline loops: CDR1 SEHNR, CDR2 FQNEAQ (reference sequence). J was trimmed by 4 bases and V by 3 bases; bases with no gene match: 3. The CDR3 sequence: CASSFASGYEQYF. Written as DNA, the CDR3 is TGTGCCAGCAGCTTCGCTAGCGGATACGAGCAGTACTTC.

This clonotype ranks as medium-sized (0.01 to 0.1%). The chain employs TRBV7-8 and TRBJ2-3, with D possibly called TRBD1 or TRBD2 (7 bases each). V lost 2 bases, J lost 6 bases, and 15 bases lay in between. This CDR3 spans 15 amino acids. The germline V gene encodes CDR1 SGHVS and CDR2 FQNEAQ. This CDR3 is CASSLTGTAGDTQYF. The CDR3, as DNA: TGTGCCAGCAGCTTAACCGGGACAGCGGGGGATACGCAGTATTTT.

This chain joins TRBV11-2 and TRBJ1-4; 7 positions agree with TRBD1. CDR3 length: 12 amino acids. Germline lookup yields CDR1 SGHAT and CDR2 FQNNGV. Trimming took 6 bases from V and 6 from J; bases not matched to a gene: 1. CDR3 region: CASRTGYEKLFF. In nucleotides, the CDR3 is TGTGCCAGCAGGACAGGGTATGAAAAACTGTTTTTT.

This clonotype has just a few counts. This chain uses TRBV2 with TRBJ2-7; 11 bases are a match to TRBD2. CDR3 length: 14 residues. CDR1 is SNHLY and CDR2 is FYNNEI in the germline V gene. V was pared by 6 bases and J by 4 bases, with 5 bases of the junction left unmatched. The CDR3 region has the DNA TGTGCCAGCAGGCTCTCTAGCGGGGGGTACGAGCAGTACTTC. Translating it yields CASRLSSGGYEQYF. Full variable domain (outside the CDR3, taken from reference TRBV2 and TRBJ2-7): EPEVTQTPSHQVTQMGQEVILRCVPISNHLYFYWYRQILGQKVEFLVSFYNNEISEKSEIFDDQFSVERPDGSNFTLKIRSTKLEDSAMYFCASRLSSGGYEQYFGPGTRLTVT.

The V call is TRBV6-5, the J call TRBJ2-7; 10 bases line up with TRBD1. V lost 4 bases, J lost 3 bases, and 6 bases stayed unmatched. Germline assignment: CDR1 MNHEY and CDR2 SVGAGI. The CDR3 extends over 15 amino acids. The CDR3 loop is CASSSPGQGRYEQYF. CDR3 sequence (DNA): TGTGCCAGCAGTTCCCCGGGACAGGGGCGCTACGAGCAGTACTTC.

Turning to this clonotype: Since no conserved phenylalanine or tryptophan closes the CDR3, a read error is the likely cause. The limits of the CDR3 on the DNA are not certain, so only TCRdb's listed CDR3 is given. The V and J genes are TRBV12-3 or TRBV12-4 and TRBJ1-3; the D segment call TRBD1 is taken from the table without a DNA check. Ends included, the CDR3 has 10 residues. The CDR3 region is CASSPDLRQL.

The chain carries TRBV27 and TRBJ2-7; 7 bases map to TRBD1. Germline V CDR1 and CDR2: MNHEY, SMNVEV (reference sequence). This CDR3 is built from 15 residues. V was clipped by 4 bases and J by 6 bases; unmatched bases: 12. For the CDR3, the DNA is TGTGCCAGCAGTTCACAGGGGCCGCCCTGGGGCGAGCAGTACTTC. Its protein is CASSSQGPPWGEQYF.

The sample holds one count of this clonotype. The chain combines TRBV6-1 with TRBJ2-7; D not certain. Germline V gene lookup returns CDR1 MNHNS and CDR2 SASEGT. The CDR3 totals 15 residues. Trimming shortened V by 1 base and J by 2 bases, and 12 bases separated the two germline ends. CDR3 in amino acids: CASSEGHGSTYEQYF. Here the CDR3 DNA reads TGTGCCAGCAGTGAAGGTCATGGATCTACCTACGAGCAGTACTTC.

This clonotype was picked up a small number of times. V usage is TRBV6-5 and J usage is TRBJ2-3; the match to TRBD2 covers 10 bases. The germline CDR1 and CDR2 sequences are MNHEY and SVGAGI. V lost 2 bases, J lost 2 bases, and 16 bases stayed unmatched. The CDR3 is 20 residues long. Written as DNA, the CDR3 is TGTGCCAGCAGTTACGGCCCCGGGGTAGCGGGAGGCTCTCACACAGATACGCAGTATTTT. The encoded protein is CASSYGPGVAGGSHTDTQYF.

This sequence joins TRBV6-8 and TRBJ2-7, with a weak D call TRBD2 (5 bases). Germline loops: CDR1 MNHGY, CDR2 SAAAGT. The CDR3 runs 14 residues. The V and J ends lost 6 bases and 3 bases respectively, with 15 bases between them. CDR3 sequence (DNA): TGTGCCAGCAGCCCCAACGGGATGGACTACGAGCAGTACTTC. Translating it yields CASSPNGMDYEQYF.

This clonotype came up a few times. The chain couples TRBV19 to TRBJ1-2; D not certain. The CDR3 is 12 residues long. The germline V and J ends were trimmed by 6 bases and 4 bases, with 9 bases remaining between them. Looked up from germline, CDR1 is LNHDA and CDR2 is SQIVND (reference sequence). This chain's CDR3 is CASSYGSYGYTF. The CDR3, as DNA: TGTGCCAGTAGCTACGGTAGCTATGGCTACACCTTC.

This clonotype has just a few counts. V usage is TRBV7-2 and J usage is TRBJ2-1; 7 bases are a match to TRBD2. CDR3 length: 15 residues. Germline CDR1 SGHTA, CDR2 FQGNSA. With 10 bases clipped from V and 8 bases from J, the junction kept 17 bases outside the gene matches. CDR3 amino acids: CAIRSSGAWLDEQFF. The CDR3 region has the DNA TGTGCCATCCGTTCTAGCGGTGCTTGGTTGGATGAGCAGTTCTTC.

The chain couples TRBV7-2 to TRBJ1-1; the match to TRBD1 covers 10 bases. Unmatched junction bases numbered 17, after V lost 5 bases and J lost 8 bases. Germline CDR1 reads SGHTA; CDR2 reads FQGNSA. CDR3 size: 17 residues. The CDR3 reads CASSPSRDRGRFVEAFF. For the CDR3, the DNA is TGTGCCAGCAGCCCATCCCGGGACAGGGGACGGTTCGTGGAAGCTTTCTTT.

This clonotype has ten or more counts. This sequence joins TRBV7-9 and TRBJ1-2, with D unclear. Trimming took 2 bases from V and 0 from J, leaving 10 bases between them. From germline, CDR1 is SEHNR and CDR2 FQNEAQ (reference sequence). The CDR3 has 15 amino acids. DNA of the CDR3: TGTGCCAGCAGCTTATCGTCTCTGTCTAACTATGGCTACACCTTC. Protein product: CASSLSSLSNYGYTF.

V is TRBV7-6 and J is TRBJ2-3; 7 bases map to TRBD2. The CDR3 spans 13 residues. Looked up from germline, CDR1 is SGHVS and CDR2 is FNYEAQ. The trim removed 8 bases at V and 3 bases at J, leaving 5 bases unmatched. In DNA form, the CDR3 reads TGTGCCAGCCAGCGGGGTGCAACAGATACGCAGTATTTT. Its protein is CASQRGATDTQYF.

The chain carries TRBV7-2 and TRBJ1-1; D may be TRBD1 (6 bases). There are 14 residues in the CDR3. The V gene lost 1 base and the J gene lost 1 base, with 7 bases spanning the gap. Germline V gene lookup returns CDR1 SGHTA and CDR2 FQGNSA. The CDR3 reads CASSLGTANTEAFF. The CDR3 region has the DNA TGTGCCAGCAGCTTAGGGACAGCGAACACTGAAGCTTTCTTT. The complete variable domain, with remaining parts taken from reference TRBV7-2 and TRBJ1-1, reads GAGVSQSPSNKVTEKGKDVELRCDPISGHTALYWYRQSLGQGLEFLIYFQGNSAPDKSGLPSDRFSAERTGGSVSTLTIQRTQQEDSAVYLCASSLGTANTEAFFGQGTRLTVV.

The chain is built from TRBV7-2 and TRBJ2-4, with D unclear. This CDR3 has 13 amino acids. With 5 bases removed from V and 7 bases from J, the gap between germline ends came to 12 bases. Germline CDR1 reads SGHTA; CDR2 reads FQGNSA. CDR3 DNA sequence: TGTGCCAGCAGCCCCCCAATACGGAACATTCAGTACTTC. Residues: CASSPPIRNIQYF.

This clonotype has a handful of counts. The CDR3 reads CASGPLGGTEAFF. The CDR3 DNA reads as TGTGCTAGTGGTCCTCTGGGGGGCACTGAAGCTTTCTTT. The chain employs TRBV12-5 and TRBJ1-1; possibly TRBD1 for D (5 bases). The V end was cut by 5 bases, the J end by 4 bases, with 11 bases between. CDR1 is LGHNT, CDR2 FRNRAP, per germline. The CDR3 is 13 residues long.

This clonotype was found a few times. The chain uses TRBV19 and TRBJ2-7; 7 bases agree with TRBD2. J was trimmed by 5 bases and V by 5 bases; bases with no gene match: 12. Germline V gene lookup returns CDR1 LNHDA and CDR2 SQIVND (reference sequence). The CDR3 extends over 15 amino acids. The chain's CDR3 is CASSVTGTSVNEQYF. The DNA of the CDR3 is TGTGCCAGTAGTGTAACCGGTACTAGCGTCAACGAGCAGTACTTC.

This chain uses TRBV6-2 or TRBV6-3 with TRBJ2-5; no firm D call. Germline CDR1 and CDR2: MNHEY and SVGEGT. CDR3 size: 11 residues. Trimming left V 5 bases short and J 3 bases short, with 4 bases between. CDR3 protein: CASSGKETQYF. The CDR3 region has the DNA TGTGCCAGCAGTGGGAAAGAGACCCAGTACTTC.

This chain links TRBV27 with TRBJ2-2; D is perhaps TRBD1 (6 bases). This CDR3 comprises 17 residues. CDR1 is MNHEY, CDR2 SMNVEV, per germline (reference sequence). Deletions cut 4 bases from V and 4 bases from J, with 19 bases between. CDR3 DNA: TGTGCCAGCAGTTCCCAACGAACAGGGAGTCTCACCGGGGAGCTGTTTTTT. Translated, it gives CASSSQRTGSLTGELFF.

The chain has TRBV7-9 and TRBJ2-5; 9 bases match TRBD2. The CDR3 contains 18 residues. V lost 10 bases and J lost 5; bases outside the gene matches: 23. Germline values: CDR1 SEHNR, CDR2 FQNEAQ (reference sequence). CDR3 region: CANSRGGGSGRKEETQYF. The CDR3 DNA sequence: TGTGCCAACTCAAGGGGAGGTGGAAGCGGGAGGAAGGAGGAGACCCAGTACTTC.